The 17 T cell receptor beta chains presented below share a single source sample, sequenced in a study of T cells in Graves' hyperthyroidism and ophthalmopathy. Amplified regions were TCR beta CDR3 sequences from RNA transcripts. The HTBI primer set drove a first-round RT-PCR of the TCR CDR3. TCRdb recomputed calls from the multiplex PCR reads with MiXCR, one row per CDR3 protein. The repertoire has fewer than 750,000 distinct CDR3 sequences, about 14% of them found once; the top ten carry roughly an eighth. Source material: blood. Receptors were obtained from a woman in her 50s with Graves' ophthalmopathy.

The table lists this clonotype with many counts. The chain combines TRBV6-1 with TRBJ2-7, with D tentatively TRBD1 (6 bases). The CDR3 is 16 amino acids. Trimming cost V 0 bases and J 5 bases, with 17 bases left between them. CDR1 and CDR2 from the germline V gene are MNHNS and SASEGT. CDR3 DNA sequence: TGTGCCAGCAGTGAAGCTTCACAGGGCAGGGGCCACGAGCAGTACTTC. Translated, it gives CASSEASQGRGHEQYF.

Worth noting for this clonotype: The germline gene is not matched at one end of the junction; a read error may be the cause. The CDR3 DNA follows: TGTGCCAGCAGTTACGTAGGTCAGCTCCAGCATTTT. Translation: CASSYVGQLQHF. The chain has TRBV28 and TRBJ1-5; D is uncertain. CDR1 is MDHEN and CDR2 is SYDVKM in the germline V gene. The CDR3 is 12 amino acids.

This clonotype was seen more than once but under ten times. The V gene is TRBV18, the J gene TRBJ2-3, with D maybe TRBD2 (5 bases). The germline gives CDR1 KGHSH, CDR2 LQKENI. The CDR3 covers 15 residues. Trimming stripped 6 bases from V and 2 bases from J, with 15 bases between. CDR3 sequence reads: CASSWGAATTDTQYF. The CDR3 DNA follows: TGTGCCAGCTCTTGGGGAGCCGCCACCACAGATACGCAGTATTTT.

V gene TRBV2 combines with J gene TRBJ2-7, with D maybe TRBD1 (5 bases). Per the germline V gene, CDR1 is SNHLY and CDR2 is FYNNEI. There are 14 residues in the CDR3. The ends were cut back, 1 base at V and 3 bases at J, with 10 bases in the middle. CDR3 in amino acids: CASSEDPQVYEQYF. For the CDR3, the DNA is TGTGCCAGCAGTGAAGATCCACAGGTCTACGAGCAGTACTTC.

This clonotype was counted at least ten times. This chain links TRBV24-1 with TRBJ1-5; D is undetermined. With 0 bases removed from V and 7 bases from J, the gap between germline ends came to 3 bases. Looked up from germline, CDR1 is KGHDR and CDR2 is SFDVKD. This CDR3 comprises 12 residues. The CDR3 DNA is TGTGCCACCAGTGATTTGGGACAGCCCCAGCATTTT. The encoded protein is CATSDLGQPQHF.

In this sample, this clonotype turned up a few times. The V gene is TRBV2, the J gene TRBJ2-6; D unclear. Germline CDR1 SNHLY, CDR2 FYNNEI. The CDR3 runs 16 residues. Trimming took off 5 bases at V and 0 bases at J, with 11 bases between the two ends. The DNA of the CDR3 is TGTGCCAGCAGTACAGTACAAAACTCTGGGGCCAACGTCCTGACTTTC. Translation: CASSTVQNSGANVLTF.

The table lists this clonotype with a few counts. The chain links TRBV18 to TRBJ2-2, with a possible D match to TRBD2 (5 bases). The CDR3 runs to 17 residues. Trimming took 3 bases from V and 0 from J, leaving 14 bases between them. Per the germline V gene, CDR1 is KGHSH and CDR2 is LQKENI. The CDR3 region is CASSPLIGGPNTGELFF. CDR3 nucleotides: TGTGCCAGCTCACCTTTAATAGGAGGACCGAACACCGGGGAGCTGTTTTTT.

The chain recombines TRBV7-9 with TRBJ2-7; D is possibly TRBD1 or TRBD2 (7 bases each). The CDR3 contains 16 residues. Germline CDR1 reads SEHNR; CDR2 reads FQNEAQ (reference sequence). With 1 base removed from V and 3 bases from J, the gap between germline ends came to 16 bases. DNA for the CDR3: TGTGCCAGCAGCTTAGGGGGGGCAGGGGGGGACTACGAGCAGTACTTC. Residues: CASSLGGAGGDYEQYF.

The chain is built from TRBV9 and TRBJ2-3; D remains unclear. The length of the CDR3 is 16 residues. Trimming stripped 0 bases from V and 2 bases from J, with 13 bases between. Germline V gives CDR1 SGDLS, CDR2 YYNGEE. CDR3: CASSVGSSLYTDTQYF. The CDR3 nucleotides are TGTGCCAGCAGCGTAGGTAGTAGCTTATACACAGATACGCAGTATTTT.

This clonotype was seen repeatedly, ten times or more. The V call is TRBV12-3 or TRBV12-4, the J call TRBJ1-4; no reliable D call. This CDR3 is 15 amino acids long. V dropped 6 bases and J dropped 0 bases, with 11 bases sitting between them. CDR3 nucleotide sequence: TGTGCCAGCAGGGGAGGACGGGCAACTAATGAAAAACTGTTTTTT. Translated: CASRGGRATNEKLFF.

A few counts support this clonotype. The CDR3 sequence is CASSVPLAGGNTDTQYF. The CDR3 DNA sequence: TGTGCCAGCAGCGTACCTCTGGCGGGAGGAAACACAGATACGCAGTATTTT. The chain employs TRBV9 and TRBJ2-3, with 8 bases that match TRBD2. The germline V gene has CDR1 SGDLS and CDR2 YYNGEE. After removal of 1 base from V and 2 bases from J, the junction contained 9 bases not matched to a gene. The CDR3 totals 17 residues.

V and J are TRBV27 and TRBJ1-6; TRBD1 matches at 7 bases. Germline V gene lookup returns CDR1 MNHEY and CDR2 SMNVEV (reference sequence). The CDR3 consists of 15 residues. Trimming at V came to 2 bases and at J to 7 bases, leaving 5 bases not matched to a gene. The CDR3 region is CASSLNRDRNSPLHF. The CDR3 nucleotides read TGTGCCAGCAGTTTAAATCGGGACAGAAATTCACCCCTCCACTTT.

This clonotype was seen repeatedly, ten times or more. V and J are TRBV6-1 and TRBJ1-1, with TRBD1 as a possible D gene (5 bases). V lost 5 bases and J lost 1, with 11 bases in between. This CDR3 has 14 residues. Germline CDR1 is MNHNS and CDR2 is SASEGT. In nucleotides, the CDR3 is TGTGCCAGCAGTAAAGGGACGGGGAACACTGAAGCTTTCTTT. Its translation is CASSKGTGNTEAFF.

The J gene is TRBJ1-1, the V gene TRBV28; 8 bases are a match to TRBD1. The V gene end was trimmed by 7 bases and the J gene end by 2 bases; junction bases not matched to a gene: 6. The CDR3 is 14 residues long. CDR1 is MDHEN and CDR2 is SYDVKM in the germline V gene. In DNA form, the CDR3 reads TGTGCCAGCACAGGGGGCGCAGGAAACACTGAAGCTTTCTTT. Translation: CASTGGAGNTEAFF.

This clonotype has just a few counts. The rearrangement joins TRBV5-1 to TRBJ2-7, with 10 bases matching TRBD1. The CDR3 is 13 residues long. From germline, CDR1 is SGHRS and CDR2 YFSETQ. V gave up 3 bases and J gave up 6 bases; unmatched junction bases: 3. The CDR3 DNA follows: TGCGCCAGCAGCTCCGGGACAGGGGTCGAGCAGTACTTC. It codes for CASSSGTGVEQYF.

J is TRBJ2-1 and V is TRBV20-1; 8 bases are shared with TRBD2. CDR3 length: 16 amino acids. Germline V CDR1 and CDR2: DFQATT, SNEGSKA (reference sequence). Trimming cost V 0 bases and J 2 bases; bases outside gene matches: 6. The CDR3 sequence: CSAREGSGITYNEQFF. CDR3 nucleotides: TGCAGTGCTAGAGAAGGTAGCGGGATAACCTACAATGAGCAGTTCTTC.

This chain joins TRBV28 and TRBJ1-6, with 7 bases identical to TRBD1. Germline assignment: CDR1 MDHEN and CDR2 SYDVKM. Trimming cost V 10 bases and J 7 bases; bases outside gene matches: 13. The CDR3 is 15 residues long. In DNA form, the CDR3 reads TGTGCCACTACAGGGGCCTTTCGAGGAAATTCACCCCTCCACTTT. This codes for CATTGAFRGNSPLHF.